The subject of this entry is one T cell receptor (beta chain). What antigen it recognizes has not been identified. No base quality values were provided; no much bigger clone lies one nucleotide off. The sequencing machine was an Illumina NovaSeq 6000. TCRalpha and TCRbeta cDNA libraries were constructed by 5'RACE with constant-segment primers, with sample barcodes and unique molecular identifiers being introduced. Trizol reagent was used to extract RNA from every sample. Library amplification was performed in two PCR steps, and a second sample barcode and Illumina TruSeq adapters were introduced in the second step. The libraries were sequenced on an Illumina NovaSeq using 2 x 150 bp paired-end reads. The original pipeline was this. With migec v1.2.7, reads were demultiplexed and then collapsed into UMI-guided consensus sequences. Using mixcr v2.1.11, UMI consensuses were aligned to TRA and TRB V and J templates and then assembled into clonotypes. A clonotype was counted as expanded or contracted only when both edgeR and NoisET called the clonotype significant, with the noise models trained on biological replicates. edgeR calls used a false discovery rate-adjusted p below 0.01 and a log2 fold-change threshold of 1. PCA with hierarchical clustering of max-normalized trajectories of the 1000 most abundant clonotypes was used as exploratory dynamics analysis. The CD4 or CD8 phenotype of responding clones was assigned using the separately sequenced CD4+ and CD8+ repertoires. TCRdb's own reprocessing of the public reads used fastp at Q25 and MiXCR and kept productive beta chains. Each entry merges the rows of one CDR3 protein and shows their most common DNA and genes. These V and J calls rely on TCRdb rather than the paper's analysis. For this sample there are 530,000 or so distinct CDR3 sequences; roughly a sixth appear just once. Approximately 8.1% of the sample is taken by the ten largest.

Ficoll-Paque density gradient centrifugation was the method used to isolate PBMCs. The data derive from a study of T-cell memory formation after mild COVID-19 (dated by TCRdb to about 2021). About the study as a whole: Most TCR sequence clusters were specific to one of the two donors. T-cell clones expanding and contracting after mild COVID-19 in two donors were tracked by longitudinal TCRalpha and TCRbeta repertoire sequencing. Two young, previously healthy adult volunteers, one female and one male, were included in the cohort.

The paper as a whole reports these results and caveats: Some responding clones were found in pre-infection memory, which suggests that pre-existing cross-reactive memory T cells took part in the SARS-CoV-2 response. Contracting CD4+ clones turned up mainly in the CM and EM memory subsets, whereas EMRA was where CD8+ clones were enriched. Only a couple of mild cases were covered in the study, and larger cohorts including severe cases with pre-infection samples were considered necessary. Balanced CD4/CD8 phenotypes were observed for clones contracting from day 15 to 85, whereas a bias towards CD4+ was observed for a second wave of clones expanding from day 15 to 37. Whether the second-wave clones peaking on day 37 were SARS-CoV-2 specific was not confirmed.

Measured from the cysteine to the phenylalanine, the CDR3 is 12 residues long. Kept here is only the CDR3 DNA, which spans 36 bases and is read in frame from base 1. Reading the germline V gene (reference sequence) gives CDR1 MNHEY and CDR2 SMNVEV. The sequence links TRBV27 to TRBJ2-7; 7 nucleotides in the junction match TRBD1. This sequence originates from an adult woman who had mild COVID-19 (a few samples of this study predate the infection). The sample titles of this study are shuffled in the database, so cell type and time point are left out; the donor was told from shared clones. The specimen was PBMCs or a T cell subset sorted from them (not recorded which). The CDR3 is CADSGTDYEQYF. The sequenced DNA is TGTGCGGACTCCGGGACAGACTACGAGCAGTACTTC.